This T cell receptor beta chain emerged from a study of cytomegalovirus exposure and HLA in healthy donors. Study-wide results and limits: 150 or so TCR beta chains were listed as cytomegalovirus-associated. Researchers reported that a few CMV-associated chains were confirmed in vitro as CMV antigen-specific.

Germline V CDR1 and CDR2: MNHEY, SMNVEV (reference sequence). Losses at the gene ends were 4 bases for V and 2 bases for J; bases not matched to a gene: 11. This CDR3 contains 17 residues. It was the roughly 130-subject validation cohort, separate from the approximately 700-subject first cohort, to which the donors belonged. This clone was found once. Antigen specificity is unknown. Clones were read by immunoSEQ multiplex PCR, and TCRdb kept only the in-frame ones, dropping some. This table has more than 95,000 clones, about 91% appearing once. This rearrangement joins TRBV27 to TRBJ2-3; 8 positions agree with TRBD1. The receptor's source is a woman between 18 and 30 years old in good health and CMV-seronegative. The sample taken for sequencing was PBMCs. The CDR3 nucleotides are TGTGCCAGCAGTTACTACTTCGACAGGGGCAACACAGATACGCAGTATTTT. Translated: CASSYYFDRGNTDTQYF.